This is a list of T cell receptor beta chains from one sample in a study of blood T cell repertoires in COVID-19. Assay: immunoSEQ multiplex PCR; the TCRdb copy retains only in-frame clones and omits some. The sample shows roughly 250,000 clones, just under 85% of them seen only once. The sequenced material came from peripheral blood. These TCRs come from a man aged 50-59 years with acute or convalescent COVID-19. Both conserved end residues are part of each CDR3. The D gene is left open where the match is weak. Where a row states a size, it is once, few, many or the class of an expanded clone; other rows omit it.

v_gene: TRBV13; d_gene: TRBD1; abundance: .; j_gene: TRBJ1-4; CDR3aa: CASSIRRDRANEKLFF; CDR3nt: TGTGCCAGCAGCATCAGACGGGACAGGGCTAATGAAAAACTGTTTTTT
v_gene: TRBV5-8; d_gene: TRBD2; abundance: .; j_gene: TRBJ2-1; CDR3aa: CASSETSGPYNEQFF; CDR3nt: TGTGCCAGCAGCGAGACTAGCGGACCCTACAATGAGCAGTTCTTC
v_gene: TRBV28; d_gene: .; abundance: .; j_gene: TRBJ2-7; CDR3aa: CASSFLLAGVGGQYF; CDR3nt: TGTGCCAGCAGTTTCTTGTTAGCAGGGGTCGGCGGGCAGTACTTC
v_gene: TRBV11-3; d_gene: TRBD1; abundance: .; j_gene: TRBJ1-4; CDR3aa: CASSRGTGGFEKLFF; CDR3nt: TGTGCCAGCAGCCGAGGGACAGGGGGCTTTGAAAAACTGTTTTTT
v_gene: TRBV24-1; d_gene: TRBD2; abundance: .; j_gene: TRBJ2-1; CDR3aa: CATSDTATGRAWNEQFF; CDR3nt: TGTGCCACCAGTGATACCGCGACCGGGAGGGCCTGGAATGAGCAGTTCTTC
v_gene: TRBV7-9; d_gene: TRBD1; abundance: .; j_gene: TRBJ2-7; CDR3aa: CASSSRDSHNSYEQYF; CDR3nt: TGTGCCAGCAGCTCGAGGGACAGCCACAACTCCTACGAGCAGTACTTC
v_gene: TRBV18; d_gene: .; abundance: .; j_gene: TRBJ1-5; CDR3aa: CASSPARHQGDQPQHF; CDR3nt: TGTGCCAGCTCACCAGCGCGTCATCAGGGCGATCAGCCCCAGCATTTT
v_gene: TRBV12-3/TRBV12-4; d_gene: .; abundance: .; j_gene: TRBJ1-4; CDR3aa: CATRDTRNEKLFF; CDR3nt: TGTGCCACCCGGGACACTCGGAATGAAAAACTGTTTTTT
v_gene: TRBV14; d_gene: TRBD1; abundance: .; j_gene: TRBJ2-7; CDR3aa: CASSQGIPRPGQVSYEQYF; CDR3nt: TGTGCCAGCAGCCAAGGGATACCGAGGCCGGGACAGGTCTCCTACGAGCAGTACTTC
v_gene: TRBV24-1; d_gene: TRBD2; abundance: once; j_gene: TRBJ2-1; CDR3aa: CATSEAGGDEQFF; CDR3nt: TGTGCCACCAGTGAAGCGGGGGGGGATGAGCAGTTCTTC
v_gene: TRBV15; d_gene: .; abundance: .; j_gene: TRBJ2-7; CDR3aa: CATSRETGDRGYEQYF; CDR3nt: TGTGCCACCAGCAGAGAAACGGGGGATAGGGGCTACGAGCAGTACTTC
v_gene: TRBV6-1; d_gene: .; abundance: .; j_gene: TRBJ1-1; CDR3aa: CASSEGASWVTEAFF; CDR3nt: TGTGCCAGCAGTGAAGGGGCTTCTTGGGTCACTGAAGCTTTCTTT
v_gene: TRBV18; d_gene: .; abundance: few; j_gene: TRBJ1-5; CDR3aa: CASSPIRERLNQPQHF; CDR3nt: TGTGCCAGCTCACCGATAAGGGAGAGGCTGAATCAGCCCCAGCATTTT
v_gene: TRBV19; d_gene: .; abundance: .; j_gene: TRBJ1-1; CDR3aa: CASSIMAGVGNTEAFF; CDR3nt: TGTGCCAGTAGTATTATGGCGGGGGTGGGGAACACTGAAGCTTTCTTT
v_gene: TRBV9; d_gene: .; abundance: few; j_gene: TRBJ1-3; CDR3aa: CASSTETGNTIYF; CDR3nt: TGTGCCAGCTCTACGGAGACTGGAAACACCATATATTTT
v_gene: TRBV13; d_gene: .; abundance: .; j_gene: TRBJ1-1; CDR3aa: CASSSRRQWDTEAFF; CDR3nt: TGTGCCAGCAGCTCCCGCCGACAGTGGGACACTGAAGCTTTCTTT
v_gene: TRBV30; d_gene: TRBD1; abundance: .; j_gene: TRBJ2-2; CDR3aa: CAWSRTGGANTGELFF; CDR3nt: TGTGCCTGGAGTAGGACAGGGGGCGCGAACACCGGGGAGCTGTTTTTT
v_gene: TRBV4-2; d_gene: TRBD1; abundance: .; j_gene: TRBJ1-5; CDR3aa: CASSPQDRGSRQPQHF; CDR3nt: TGTGCCAGCAGCCCCCAGGACAGGGGATCTAGGCAGCCCCAGCATTTT
v_gene: TRBV9; d_gene: TRBD1; abundance: once; j_gene: TRBJ2-2; CDR3aa: CASSVPGQLNTGELFF; CDR3nt: TGTGCCAGCAGCGTACCGGGACAGCTGAACACCGGGGAGCTGTTTTTT
v_gene: TRBV12-5; d_gene: TRBD1; abundance: .; j_gene: TRBJ1-1; CDR3aa: CASGLGQGRAFF; CDR3nt: TGTGCTAGTGGTTTGGGACAGGGCAGAGCTTTCTTT
v_gene: TRBV10-1; d_gene: .; abundance: once; j_gene: TRBJ2-7; CDR3aa: CASSGTGTVYEQYF; CDR3nt: TGCGCCAGCAGTGGTACAGGGACGGTCTACGAGCAGTACTTC
v_gene: TRBV6-6; d_gene: .; abundance: .; j_gene: TRBJ1-5; CDR3aa: CASRVEGNSNQPQHF; CDR3nt: TGTGCCAGCAGGGTGGAGGGTAATAGCAATCAGCCCCAGCATTTT
v_gene: TRBV4-2; d_gene: .; abundance: few; j_gene: TRBJ1-2; CDR3aa: CASSQGQAFGYTF; CDR3nt: TGTGCCAGCAGCCAAGGTCAGGCTTTCGGCTACACCTTC
v_gene: TRBV7-8; d_gene: .; abundance: .; j_gene: TRBJ1-5; CDR3aa: CASSLQGGNQPQHF; CDR3nt: TGTGCCAGCAGCTTACAGGGTGGCAATCAGCCCCAGCATTTT
v_gene: TRBV3-1/TRBV3-2; d_gene: TRBD2; abundance: .; j_gene: TRBJ2-2; CDR3aa: CASSRLGAGAGELFF; CDR3nt: TGTGCCAGCAGCCGATTAGGGGCGGGGGCCGGGGAGCTGTTTTTT
v_gene: TRBV19; d_gene: .; abundance: .; j_gene: TRBJ1-1; CDR3aa: CASSLNTNTEAFF; CDR3nt: TGTGCCAGTAGTTTGAACACAAACACTGAAGCTTTCTTT
v_gene: TRBV27; d_gene: .; abundance: .; j_gene: TRBJ1-4; CDR3aa: CASSYAGGEKLFF; CDR3nt: TGTGCCAGCAGTTACGCAGGTGGTGAAAAACTGTTTTTT
v_gene: TRBV7-6; d_gene: TRBD1; abundance: few; j_gene: TRBJ1-6; CDR3aa: CASSLAGQGNNSPLHF; CDR3nt: TGTGCCAGCAGCTTAGCGGGACAGGGTAATAATTCACCCCTCCACTTT
v_gene: TRBV5-4; d_gene: TRBD1; abundance: .; j_gene: TRBJ2-3; CDR3aa: CASSLAQGTDTQYF; CDR3nt: TGTGCCAGCAGTTTGGCACAGGGGACAGATACGCAGTATTTT
v_gene: TRBV2; d_gene: .; abundance: .; j_gene: TRBJ1-5; CDR3aa: CASSLGGANQPQHF; CDR3nt: TGTGCCAGCAGTCTCGGCGGTGCAAATCAGCCCCAGCATTTT
v_gene: TRBV7-8; d_gene: TRBD2; abundance: .; j_gene: TRBJ2-3; CDR3aa: CASSLGAGGSTDTQYF; CDR3nt: TGTGCCAGCAGCTTAGGGGCGGGGGGGAGCACAGATACGCAGTATTTT
v_gene: TRBV30; d_gene: .; abundance: .; j_gene: TRBJ1-2; CDR3aa: CAWSVQRPSYGYTF; CDR3nt: TGTGCCTGGAGTGTACAGCGGCCTAGCTATGGCTACACCTTC
v_gene: TRBV28; d_gene: TRBD1; abundance: .; j_gene: TRBJ1-2; CDR3aa: CASSLGNRGGYTF; CDR3nt: TGTGCCAGCAGTTTGGGAAACAGGGGCGGCTACACCTTC
v_gene: TRBV5-1; d_gene: TRBD2; abundance: .; j_gene: TRBJ2-3; CDR3aa: CASGLAGVVDTQYF; CDR3nt: TGCGCCAGCGGACTAGCGGGGGTGGTAGATACGCAGTATTTT
v_gene: TRBV10-1; d_gene: .; abundance: .; j_gene: TRBJ1-5; CDR3aa: CASSGGSSNQPQHF; CDR3nt: TGCGCCAGCAGTGGCGGTTCTAGCAATCAGCCCCAGCATTTT
v_gene: TRBV4-1; d_gene: TRBD2; abundance: .; j_gene: TRBJ2-7; CDR3aa: CASSQAGTRDYEQYF; CDR3nt: TGCGCCAGCAGCCAGGCCGGGACTAGAGATTACGAGCAGTACTTC
v_gene: TRBV5-1; d_gene: .; abundance: .; j_gene: TRBJ1-2; CDR3aa: CASSLGTGKSYGYTF; CDR3nt: TGCGCCAGCAGCTTGGGTACAGGCAAGTCCTATGGCTACACCTTC
v_gene: TRBV12-3/TRBV12-4; d_gene: .; abundance: .; j_gene: TRBJ2-7; CDR3aa: CASSFFRVYEQYF; CDR3nt: TGTGCCAGCAGTTTCTTCAGGGTCTACGAGCAGTACTTC
v_gene: TRBV2; d_gene: .; abundance: once; j_gene: TRBJ1-5; CDR3aa: CASSDRRTNQPQHF; CDR3nt: TGTGCCAGCAGTGATCGGCGGACAAACCAGCCCCAGCATTTT
v_gene: TRBV7-9; d_gene: .; abundance: .; j_gene: TRBJ1-2; CDR3aa: CASSLVSPRAKNYGYTF; CDR3nt: TGTGCCAGCAGCTTAGTGTCGCCGAGGGCCAAGAACTATGGCTACACCTTC
v_gene: TRBV6-5; d_gene: .; abundance: .; j_gene: TRBJ1-1; CDR3aa: CASSGMSTEAFF; CDR3nt: TGTGCCAGCAGCGGGATGTCCACTGAAGCTTTCTTT
v_gene: TRBV2; d_gene: TRBD2; abundance: .; j_gene: TRBJ2-5; CDR3aa: CASGGSGIGIETQYF; CDR3nt: TGTGCCAGCGGGGGAAGCGGGATTGGGATAGAGACCCAGTACTTC
v_gene: TRBV28; d_gene: TRBD1; abundance: .; j_gene: TRBJ2-4; CDR3aa: CASSLPGTGGYIQYF; CDR3nt: TGTGCCAGCAGTCTCCCCGGGACAGGGGGCTACATTCAGTACTTC
v_gene: TRBV7-6; d_gene: TRBD1; abundance: .; j_gene: TRBJ1-2; CDR3aa: CASSLTGGYGYTF; CDR3nt: TGTGCCAGCAGCTTGACAGGGGGGTATGGCTACACCTTC
v_gene: TRBV6-1; d_gene: .; abundance: once; j_gene: TRBJ1-2; CDR3aa: CASSEYSYYGYTF; CDR3nt: TGTGCCAGCAGTGAATACAGCTACTATGGCTACACCTTC